This entry features one T cell receptor (beta chain) sequence. Its antigen remains unknown. Sequencing used immunoSEQ multiplex PCR; TCRdb keeps in-frame clones, though not all of them. Among about 93,000 clones, 85% to 95% were seen once, and the ten largest hold about 0.5%. This specimen comes from a study of graft-versus-host responses after intestinal transplantation. Study overall: Induction using anti-thymocyte globulin, followed by tacrolimus and steroids for roughly 3 years, was given to all recipients.

Study-wide findings and caveats: With peak circulating GvH clone levels came an association with early post-transplant HvG declines. Some GvH clones appeared in ileal mucosa or blood before recipient bone marrow.

CDR1 is SGHAT and CDR2 is FQNNGV in the germline V gene. V lost 3 bases, J lost 3 bases, and 15 bases lay in between. The CDR3 totals 15 residues. The sample was unstimulated CD8+ T cells sorted from spleen or lymph node cells, taken before intestinal transplant. The origin of this receptor is a human donor who received an intestinal transplant. This sequence joins TRBV11-2 and TRBJ2-7, with TRBD1 as a possible D gene (5 bases). The CDR3 DNA follows: TGTGCCAGCAGCTTTGGGGCGGACCACCTCTACGAGCAGTACTTC. As protein: CASSFGADHLYEQYF.